The next 26 T cell receptor beta chains were all read from a single sample in a study of Ad26.COV2.S vaccination and SARS-CoV-2 variants (dated by TCRdb to the early 2020s). The intended sense of this specimen's treatment or condition label: some 19 received Ad26.COV2.S at low or high dose, single or two shots; 5 received placebo; per-sample allocation not given. Repertoires of vaccine and placebo recipients were sequenced from samples taken on day 63 after the first injection. Library preparation used the immunoSEQ multiplex PCR assay. TCRdb mirrors the immuneACCESS table, restricted to in-frame sequences. Some clones are absent from its copies; in checked studies, under half trace to an unresolved V gene, and the reason for the others is unknown. This sample has 440,000 or so clones in its table, and about 90% of those were observed once. Of the sample, more than 1.5% is held by the ten largest clones.

The source material was peripheral blood, sampled in a trial of Ad26.COV2.S vaccine versus placebo. The receptors derive from a person between 18 and 65 years old who received the Ad26.COV2.S COVID-19 vaccine or a placebo.

The gene calls are TRBV5-1 and TRBJ1-2, with 10 positions matching TRBD1. The CDR3 spans 16 residues. Losses at the gene ends were 4 bases for V and 6 bases for J; bases not matched to a gene: 12. Looked up from germline, CDR1 is SGHRS and CDR2 is YFSETQ. This CDR3 reads CASSINPGTGANGYTF. In DNA form, the CDR3 reads TGCGCCAGCAGCATCAACCCCGGGACAGGGGCCAATGGCTACACCTTC.

CDR3 protein: CASSLGPLGRNTEAFF. CDR3 DNA: TGTGCCAGCTCCCTAGGCCCACTTGGACGGAACACTGAAGCTTTCTTT. V is TRBV18 and J is TRBJ1-1, with D unclear. The germline V gene encodes CDR1 KGHSH and CDR2 LQKENI. Trimming shortened V by 6 bases and J by 1 base, and 18 bases separated the two germline ends. The CDR3 loop spans 16 amino acids.

The chain couples TRBV28 to TRBJ2-3, with D hard to call. V lost 3 bases and J lost 1, with 11 bases in between. Germline V gene sequence: CDR1 MDHEN, CDR2 SYDVKM. The CDR3 extends over 15 amino acids. CDR3 amino acids: CASSFAPAGTDTQYF. The DNA of the CDR3 is TGTGCCAGCAGTTTTGCCCCTGCGGGCACAGATACGCAGTATTTT.

The chain is built from TRBV9 and TRBJ2-5; TRBD2 aligns across 16 bases. The CDR3 extends over 18 amino acids. The trim removed 0 bases at V and 4 bases at J, leaving 6 bases unmatched. CDR1 is SGDLS, CDR2 YYNGEE, per germline. The CDR3 here is CASSVEGLAGGPSETQYF. For the CDR3, the DNA is TGTGCCAGCAGCGTAGAGGGACTAGCGGGGGGGCCCTCAGAGACCCAGTACTTC.

The chain joins TRBV30 to TRBJ2-7; D is possibly TRBD1 (5 bases). V was trimmed by 0 bases and J by 4 bases, leaving 13 bases between them. The CDR3 consists of 14 residues. CDR1 is GTSNPN, CDR2 SVGIG, per germline (reference sequence). In DNA form, the CDR3 reads TGTGCCTGGAGTGTATGGGGCACCTTTTACGAGCAGTACTTC. Encoded protein: CAWSVWGTFYEQYF.

Concerning this clone: Within the sample, other DNA sequences also encode this same CDR3. This chain joins TRBV19 and TRBJ2-7, with a possible D match to TRBD1 (6 bases). CDR1 and CDR2 from the germline V gene are LNHDA and SQIVND (reference sequence). V was clipped by 5 bases and J by 2 bases, with 10 bases between them. The CDR3 has 13 amino acids. The CDR3 here is CASSRTETYEQYF. Written as DNA, the CDR3 is TGTGCCAGTAGTCGGACAGAAACCTACGAGCAGTACTTC.

This chain connects TRBV5-6 to TRBJ1-2; D possibly corresponds to TRBD1 (6 bases). V was pared by 0 bases and J by 0 bases, with 12 bases between. CDR1 and CDR2 from the germline V gene are SGHDT and YYEEEE. This CDR3 has 16 residues. CDR3 loop: CASSLDGQRANYGYTF. As DNA, the CDR3 is TGTGCCAGCAGCTTGGACGGACAGAGGGCTAACTATGGCTACACCTTC.

DNA of the CDR3: TGTGCCAGCAGCTTCGGCAGGGCGCGGGCCCCCGACGGTGAGCAGTTCTTC. Protein: CASSFGRARAPDGEQFF. This chain connects TRBV7-9 to TRBJ2-1; D possibly uses TRBD1 or TRBD2 (5 bases each). CDR3 length: 17 amino acids. The ends were cut back, 3 bases at V and 9 bases at J, with 24 bases in the middle. CDR1 is SEHNR and CDR2 is FQNEAQ in the germline V gene (reference sequence). The variable domain in full, with the rest retrieved from reference TRBV7-9 and TRBJ2-1, is DTGVSQNPRHKITKRGQNVTFRCDPISEHNRLYWYRQTLGQGPEFLTYFQNEAQLEKSRLLSDRFSAERPKGSFSTLEIQRTEQGDSAMYLCASSFGRARAPDGEQFFGPGTRLTVL.

The rearrangement uses TRBV2 and TRBJ2-1, with TRBD1 matching over 8 bases. The germline CDR1 and CDR2 sequences are SNHLY and FYNNEI. The CDR3 totals 12 residues. V lost 6 bases, J lost 10 bases, and 5 bases stayed unmatched. CDR3 amino acids: CASRKTGGEQFF. The CDR3 DNA is TGTGCCAGCAGAAAAACAGGGGGAGAGCAGTTCTTC.

The V call is TRBV2, the J call TRBJ2-7; D is unresolved. The germline V and J ends were trimmed by 4 bases and 7 bases, with 8 bases remaining between them. This CDR3 spans 11 amino acids. Germline V gene sequence: CDR1 SNHLY, CDR2 FYNNEI. CDR3 DNA: TGTGCCAGCAGTGTGACGTGGGAGCAGTACTTC. The encoded protein is CASSVTWEQYF.

The chain joins TRBV25-1 to TRBJ2-3, with 8 bases lining up with TRBD1. Germline CDR1 and CDR2: MGHDK and SYGVNS. The CDR3 runs 15 residues. With V trimmed by 3 bases and J by 1 base, 3 bases remained unmatched. CDR3: CASSDPGGGTDTQYF. The CDR3 bases are TGTGCCAGCAGTGACCCAGGGGGCGGCACAGATACGCAGTATTTT. The full variable domain, rest sourced from reference TRBV25-1 and TRBJ2-3, is EADIYQTPRYLVIGTGKKITLECSQTMGHDKMYWYQQDPGMELHLIHYSYGVNSTEKGDLSSESTVSRIRTEHFPLTLESARPSHTSQYLCASSDPGGGTDTQYFGPGTRLTVL.

The rearrangement joins TRBV28 to TRBJ1-5; D not certain. This CDR3 region has 16 residues. V lost 8 bases and J 0 bases, leaving 17 bases between the germline ends. Germline V gene lookup returns CDR1 MDHEN and CDR2 SYDVKM. In nucleotides, the CDR3 is TGTGCCAGCGTCTCCGAGGTTGGGTATAGCAATCAGCCCCAGCATTTT. Its protein is CASVSEVGYSNQPQHF.

V usage is TRBV7-2 and J usage is TRBJ2-1; 15 positions agree with TRBD2. With V trimmed by 5 bases and J by 6 bases, 2 bases remained unmatched. The length of the CDR3 is 15 residues. Germline CDR1 SGHTA, CDR2 FQGNSA. The CDR3 DNA is TGTGCCAGCAGCACGGGACTAGCGGGGGGCAATGAGCAGTTCTTC. Its protein product is CASSTGLAGGNEQFF.

The V gene is TRBV24-1, the J gene TRBJ2-1; the D gene is possibly TRBD2 (7 bases). The CDR3 contains 16 residues. CDR1 and CDR2 from the germline V gene are KGHDR and SFDVKD. Trimming pared 4 bases from V and 4 bases from J, leaving 16 bases between. The CDR3 DNA follows: TGTGCCACCAGTGACACGAGGGGGGGTCAATACAATGAGCAGTTCTTC. Its protein is CATSDTRGGQYNEQFF.

This CDR3 is CASSYGTGDYGYTF. The CDR3 DNA follows: TGTGCCAGCAGCTATGGGACAGGGGATTATGGCTACACCTTC. The rearrangement uses TRBV11-2 and TRBJ1-2; 10 bases align to TRBD1. The CDR3 covers 14 residues. Trimming took 4 bases from V and 5 from J; bases not matched to a gene: 4. Germline CDR1 reads SGHAT; CDR2 reads FQNNGV.

The genes are TRBV2 and TRBJ2-5; 9 positions agree with TRBD1. Unmatched junction bases numbered 6, after V lost 6 bases and J lost 1 base. The CDR3 loop spans 15 amino acids. Germline-derived CDR1 and CDR2 are SNHLY and FYNNEI. The CDR3 region is CASSTGQGSQETQYF. CDR3 coding DNA: TGTGCCAGCAGCACCGGACAGGGGAGCCAAGAGACCCAGTACTTC.

The V and J genes are TRBV19 and TRBJ1-2; 9 nucleotides agree with TRBD1. This CDR3 comprises 16 residues. CDR1 is LNHDA and CDR2 is SQIVND in the germline V gene (reference sequence). V gave up 4 bases and J gave up 0 bases; unmatched junction bases: 6. CDR3 sequence reads: CASSTGQGISNYGYTF. The CDR3, as DNA: TGTGCCAGTAGTACGGGACAGGGAATCTCTAACTATGGCTACACCTTC.

The chain uses TRBV18 and TRBJ2-3; the D is unclear. CDR3 length: 14 residues. The germline V and J ends were trimmed by 3 bases and 2 bases, with 9 bases remaining between them. Looked up from germline, CDR1 is KGHSH and CDR2 is LQKENI. The CDR3 DNA reads as TGTGCCAGCTCACCCATATCGAACACAGATACGCAGTATTTT. This translates into CASSPISNTDTQYF.

The rearrangement joins TRBV7-9 to TRBJ1-6; 10 bases match TRBD1. V shed 6 bases, J shed 10 bases, and the junction held 9 bases outside the gene matches. Per the germline V gene, CDR1 is SEHNR and CDR2 is FQNEAQ (reference sequence). The CDR3 totals 15 residues. This CDR3 is CASRADRGGHSPLHF. CDR3 sequence (DNA): TGTGCCAGCAGGGCGGACAGGGGGGGACACTCACCCCTCCACTTT.

This chain uses TRBV18 with TRBJ2-7; TRBD1 matches 8 bases. The germline V gene has CDR1 KGHSH and CDR2 LQKENI. The CDR3 has 14 amino acids. V shed 4 bases and J 3 bases; nucleotides not matched to a gene: 5. The CDR3 DNA reads TGTGCCAGCTCACTAGGGACAGGAGTCTACGAGCAGTACTTC. The encoded protein is CASSLGTGVYEQYF.

This chain uses TRBV18 with TRBJ2-3, with D possibly being TRBD2 (5 bases). The CDR3 runs 17 residues. Germline assignment: CDR1 KGHSH and CDR2 LQKENI. Trimming stripped 0 bases from V and 6 bases from J, with 19 bases between. CDR3 DNA sequence: TGTGCCAGCTCACCACCGTCTGGTGCCGGCAGAGGGGATACGCAGTATTTT. It translates to CASSPPSGAGRGDTQYF.

Details on this clone: At one end the junction does not follow the germline gene, possibly because of a read error. The rearrangement joins TRBV2 to TRBJ1-3; the D is unclear. Germline CDR1 is SNHLY and CDR2 is FYNNEI. The CDR3 contains 16 residues. The CDR3 sequence: CASSKAVGPSGNTIYF. CDR3 nucleotides: TGTGCCAGCAGTAAAGCGGTAGGGCCGAGTGGAAACACCATATATTTT. The whole variable domain, filled in from reference TRBV2 and TRBJ1-3, reads EPEVTQTPSHQVTQMGQEVILRCVPISNHLYFYWYRQILGQKVEFLVSFYNNEISEKSEIFDDQFSVERPDGSNFTLKIRSTKLEDSAMYFCASSKAVGPSGNTIYFGEGSWLTVV.

Worth noting for this clone: The junction shows a germline mismatch at one end, possibly a read error. The J gene is TRBJ2-1, the V gene TRBV10-2; the D gene could be TRBD1 or TRBD2 (6 bases each). Germline assignment: CDR1 WSHSY and CDR2 SAAADI. The CDR3 is 11 residues long. The CDR3 loop is CASKQGGGQFF. DNA of the CDR3: TGCGCTAGCAAACAGGGAGGTGGGCAGTTCTTC.

V and J are TRBV30 and TRBJ2-1; 11 nucleotides agree with TRBD2. The trim removed 6 bases at V and 6 bases at J, leaving 13 bases unmatched. Germline CDR1 and CDR2: GTSNPN and SVGIG (reference sequence). This CDR3 is 16 amino acids long. This chain's CDR3 is CACPSGGTKSINEQFF. DNA of the CDR3: TGTGCCTGCCCTAGCGGGGGGACCAAAAGCATCAATGAGCAGTTCTTC.

The J gene is TRBJ1-2, the V gene TRBV7-9; D uncertain. The CDR3 runs to 12 residues. Trimming cost V 5 bases and J 0 bases, with 4 bases left between them. CDR1 and CDR2 from the germline V gene are SEHNR and FQNEAQ (reference sequence). The CDR3 reads CASSASNYGYTF. The CDR3 DNA reads as TGTGCCAGCAGCGCGTCTAACTATGGCTACACCTTC.

V gene TRBV5-4 combines with J gene TRBJ1-5; TRBD1 might be the D (6 bases). The CDR3 contains 15 residues. The V gene lost 0 bases and the J gene lost 4 bases, with 11 bases spanning the gap. The germline V gene encodes CDR1 SGHNT and CDR2 YYREEE (reference sequence). The CDR3 is CASSLAPGTNQPQHF. The CDR3 DNA reads TGTGCCAGCAGCTTGGCACCCGGGACAAATCAGCCCCAGCATTTT.